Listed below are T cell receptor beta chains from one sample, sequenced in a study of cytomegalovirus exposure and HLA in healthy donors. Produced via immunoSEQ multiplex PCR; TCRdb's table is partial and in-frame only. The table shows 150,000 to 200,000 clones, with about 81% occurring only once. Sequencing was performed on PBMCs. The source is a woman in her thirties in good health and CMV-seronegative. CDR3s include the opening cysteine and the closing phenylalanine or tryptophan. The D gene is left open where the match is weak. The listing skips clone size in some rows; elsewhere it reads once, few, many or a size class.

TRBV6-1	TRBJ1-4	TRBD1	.	CAGRTGNEKLFF	TGTGCCGGCCGGACAGGAAATGAAAAACTGTTTTTT
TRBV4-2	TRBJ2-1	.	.	CASSQGTNYNEQFF	TGTGCCAGCAGCCAAGGGACAAACTACAATGAGCAGTTCTTC
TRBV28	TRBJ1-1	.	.	CASSPQGEGGGKSEAFF	TGTGCCAGCAGCCCCCAAGGTGAGGGAGGGGGGAAAAGTGAAGCTTTCTTT
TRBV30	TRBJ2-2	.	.	CAWRGLLDSHTGELFF	TGTGCCTGGCGAGGGTTATTAGATTCCCACACCGGGGAGCTGTTTTTT
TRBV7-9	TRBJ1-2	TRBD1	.	CASSPRSTGAGYTF	TGTGCCAGCAGCCCCAGAAGTACAGGGGCCGGCTACACCTTC
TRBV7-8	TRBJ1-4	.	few	CASSLWGGGEKLFF	TGTGCCAGCAGCCTTTGGGGAGGGGGAGAAAAACTGTTTTTT
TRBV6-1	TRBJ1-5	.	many	CASSVNSNQPQHF	TGTGCCAGCAGCGTTAATAGCAATCAGCCCCAGCATTTT
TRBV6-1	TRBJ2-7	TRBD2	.	CASSEPGLSYEQYF	TGTGCCAGCAGCGAGCCGGGACTATCCTACGAGCAGTACTTC
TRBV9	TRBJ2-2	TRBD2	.	CASSWGAGGNTGELFF	TGTGCCAGCAGCTGGGGGGCGGGAGGTAACACCGGGGAGCTGTTTTTT
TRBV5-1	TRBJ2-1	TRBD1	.	CASSLDPTGGNEQFF	TGCGCCAGCAGCTTGGATCCGACAGGGGGCAATGAGCAGTTCTTC
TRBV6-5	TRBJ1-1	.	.	CASSYSPGGGEAFF	TGTGCCAGCAGTTACTCTCCTGGGGGCGGTGAAGCTTTCTTT
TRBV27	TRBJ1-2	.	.	CASSSRGYGYTF	TGTGCCAGCAGTTCCAGGGGTTACGGCTACACCTTC
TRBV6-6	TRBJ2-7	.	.	CASSYSRVPYEQYF	TGTGCCAGCAGTTACTCGAGGGTCCCCTACGAGCAGTACTTC
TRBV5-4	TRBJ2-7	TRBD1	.	CASTPSDRPNSYEQYF	TGTGCCAGCACCCCGTCGGACAGGCCGAACTCCTACGAGCAGTACTTC
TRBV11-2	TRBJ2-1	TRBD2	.	CASRATGTRGPYNEQFF	TGTGCCAGCAGAGCTACCGGGACTAGAGGTCCATACAATGAGCAGTTCTTC
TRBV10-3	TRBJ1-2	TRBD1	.	CAIRVGGQGFGYTF	TGTGCCATCAGAGTGGGGGGACAGGGGTTTGGCTACACCTTC
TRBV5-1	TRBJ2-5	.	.	CASSLMAGQETQYF	TGCGCCAGCAGCTTGATGGCGGGCCAAGAGACCCAGTACTTC
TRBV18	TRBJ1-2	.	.	CASSPGAGTSGSGSYGYTF	TGTGCCAGCTCACCTGGTGCGGGAACGTCCGGAAGTGGGTCCTATGGCTACACCTTC
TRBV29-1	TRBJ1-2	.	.	CSVVQNYGYTF	TGCAGCGTTGTTCAGAACTATGGCTACACCTTC
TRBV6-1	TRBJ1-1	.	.	CASRPGPEGWAFF	TGTGCCAGCCGGCCAGGGCCGGAGGGTTGGGCTTTCTTT
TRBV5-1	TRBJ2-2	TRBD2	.	CASSYLAGGLTGELFF	TGCGCCAGCAGCTACCTAGCGGGAGGTTTAACCGGGGAGCTGTTTTTT
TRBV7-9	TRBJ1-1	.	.	CASSLIRVNTEAFF	TGTGCCAGCAGCTTAATCAGGGTGAACACTGAAGCTTTCTTT
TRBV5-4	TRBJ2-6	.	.	CASSREGAGANVLTF	TGTGCCAGCAGCCGTGAAGGGGCTGGGGCCAACGTCCTGACTTTC
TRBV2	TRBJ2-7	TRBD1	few	CASSSGQGKYEQYF	TGTGCCAGCAGTTCGGGACAGGGGAAGTACGAGCAGTACTTC
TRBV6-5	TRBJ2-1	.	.	CASSYSSGGPSQGQFF	TGTGCCAGCAGTTACTCATCCGGGGGGCCCTCTCAGGGGCAGTTCTTC
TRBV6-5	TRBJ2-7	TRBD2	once	CASSGPSGTSYEQYF	TGTGCCAGCAGTGGGCCTAGCGGGACCTCCTACGAGCAGTACTTC
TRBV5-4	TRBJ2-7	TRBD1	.	CASSLSPGGRYEQYF	TGTGCCAGCAGCTTGTCACCAGGGGGAAGGTACGAGCAGTACTTC
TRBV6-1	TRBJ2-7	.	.	CASSLWGSDYEQYF	TGTGCCAGCAGCCTTTGGGGCTCCGACTACGAGCAGTACTTC
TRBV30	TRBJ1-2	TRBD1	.	CAWSVQGAYGYTF	TGTGCCTGGAGTGTACAGGGGGCCTATGGCTACACCTTC
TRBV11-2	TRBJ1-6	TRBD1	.	CASSLGGQSSYNSPLHF	TGTGCCAGCAGCTTAGGGGGACAGAGCTCCTATAATTCACCCCTCCACTTT
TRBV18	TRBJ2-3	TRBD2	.	CASGGGAAVADTQYF	TGTGCCAGCGGCGGGGGGGCCGCCGTCGCAGATACGCAGTATTTT
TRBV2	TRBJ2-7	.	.	CASREDKYEQYF	TGTGCCAGCAGGGAAGACAAATACGAGCAGTACTTC
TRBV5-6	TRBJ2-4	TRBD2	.	CASSLGASGTKNIQYF	TGTGCCAGCAGCTTGGGGGCTAGCGGGACCAAAAACATTCAGTACTTC
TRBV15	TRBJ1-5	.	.	CATSRALAVNQPQHF	TGTGCCACCAGCAGAGCCCTGGCCGTTAATCAGCCCCAGCATTTT
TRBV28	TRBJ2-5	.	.	CASSDTGHEYQETQYF	TGTGCCAGCAGTGACACGGGACACGAATACCAAGAGACCCAGTACTTC
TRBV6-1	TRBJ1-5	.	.	CASGARFSNQPQHF	TGTGCCAGCGGGGCGAGATTTAGCAATCAGCCCCAGCATTTT
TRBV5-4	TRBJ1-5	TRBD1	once	CASSSDPGGNQPQHF	TGTGCCAGCAGCTCCGACCCAGGGGGGAATCAGCCCCAGCATTTT
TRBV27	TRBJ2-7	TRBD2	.	CASSPLAGAVEQYF	TGTGCCAGCAGTCCTCTAGCGGGAGCGGTCGAGCAGTACTTC
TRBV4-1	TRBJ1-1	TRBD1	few	CASSQVGQRNTEAFF	TGCGCCAGCAGCCAAGTGGGACAGAGAAACACTGAAGCTTTCTTT
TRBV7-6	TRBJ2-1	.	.	CASSLGVTRNNEQFF	TGTGCCAGCAGCTTAGGGGTTACTAGAAACAATGAGCAGTTCTTC
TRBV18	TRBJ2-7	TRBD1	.	CASSPPSGQGSYEQYF	TGTGCCAGCTCACCACCGTCCGGACAGGGTAGCTACGAGCAGTACTTC